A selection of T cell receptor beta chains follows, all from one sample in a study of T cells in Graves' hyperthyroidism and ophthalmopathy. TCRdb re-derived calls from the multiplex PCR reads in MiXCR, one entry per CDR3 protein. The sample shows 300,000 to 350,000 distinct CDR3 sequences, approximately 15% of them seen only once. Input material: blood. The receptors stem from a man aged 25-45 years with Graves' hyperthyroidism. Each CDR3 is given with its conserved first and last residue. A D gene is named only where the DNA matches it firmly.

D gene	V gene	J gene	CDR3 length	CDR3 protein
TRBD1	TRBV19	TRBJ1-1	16	CASSRAHRGGFTEAFF
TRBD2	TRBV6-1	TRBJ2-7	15	CASRTTSGSAYEQYF
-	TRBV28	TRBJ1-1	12	CASSLEVTEAFF
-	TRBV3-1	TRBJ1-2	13	CASSQDRLGGYTF
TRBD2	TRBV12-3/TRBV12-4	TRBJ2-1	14	CASRRREGNNEQFF
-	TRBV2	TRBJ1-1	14	CASIHQAQNPEAFF
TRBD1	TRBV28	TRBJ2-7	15	CASSLPGQAINEQYF
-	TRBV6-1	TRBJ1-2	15	CASSTTDRRGGGYTF
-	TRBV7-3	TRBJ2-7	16	CASSLGGIGEAYEQYF
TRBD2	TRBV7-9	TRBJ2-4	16	CASSLWGGLAKNIQYF
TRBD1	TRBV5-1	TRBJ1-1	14	CASSLAGGLTEAFF
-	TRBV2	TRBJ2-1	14	CASSFRGEYNEQFF
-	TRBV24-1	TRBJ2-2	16	CATSDFRDWGTGELFF
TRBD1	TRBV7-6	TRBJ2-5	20	CASSFHVKAGQGHIQETQYF
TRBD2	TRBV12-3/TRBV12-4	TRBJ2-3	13	CASTLGGVDTQYF
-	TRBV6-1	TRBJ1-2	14	CASSSSGLYYGYTF
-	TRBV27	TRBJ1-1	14	CASSLAGSGTEAFF
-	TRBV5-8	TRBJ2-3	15	CASSTAGTYTDTQYF
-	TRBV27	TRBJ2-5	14	CASSPRGPLETQYF
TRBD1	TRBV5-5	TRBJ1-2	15	CASSLRGTDNYGYTF
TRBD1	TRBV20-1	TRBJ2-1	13	CSATGQGLNEQFF
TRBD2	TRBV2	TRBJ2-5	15	CASSGPWEGEETQYF
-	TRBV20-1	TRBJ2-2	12	CSASSYSGELFF
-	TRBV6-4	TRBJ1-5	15	CASNDSKGKNQPQHF
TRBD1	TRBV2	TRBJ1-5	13	CASRRQGLQPQHF
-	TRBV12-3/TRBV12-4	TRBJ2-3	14	CASSLVSGTNTQYF
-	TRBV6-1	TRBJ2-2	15	CASRETNGLSGELFF
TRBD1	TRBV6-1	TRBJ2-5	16	CASSDWQGAIQETQYF
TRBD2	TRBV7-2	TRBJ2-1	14	CASSIGTSGRALFF
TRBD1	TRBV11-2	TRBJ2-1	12	CASSKDRGPSFF
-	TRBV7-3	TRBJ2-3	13	CASSLISPDTQYF
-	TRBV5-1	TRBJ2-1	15	CASSLVGDTYNEQFF
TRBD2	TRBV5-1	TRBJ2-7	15	CASSPIPGLALEQYF
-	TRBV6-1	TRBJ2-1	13	CASSPGVYNEQFF
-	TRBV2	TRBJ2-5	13	CASIRDAKETQYF
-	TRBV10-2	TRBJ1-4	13	CASSDLPREKLFF
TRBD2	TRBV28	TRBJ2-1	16	CASRPIGRNAYNEQFF
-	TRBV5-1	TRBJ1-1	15	CASSLGAGDNTEAFF
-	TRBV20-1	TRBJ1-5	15	CSARDGNILYGPQHF
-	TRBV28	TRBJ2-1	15	CASRPGDGSYNEQFF
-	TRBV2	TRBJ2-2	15	CASIVGLANTGELFF
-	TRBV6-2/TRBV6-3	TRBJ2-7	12	CASSIESYEQYF
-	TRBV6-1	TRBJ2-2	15	CASSEYGSNTGELFF
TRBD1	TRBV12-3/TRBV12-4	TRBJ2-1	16	CASSFDRDRVPNEQFF
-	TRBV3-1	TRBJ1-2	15	CASSQEGSWNYGYTF
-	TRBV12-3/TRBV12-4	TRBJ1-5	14	CASTLGPINQPQHF
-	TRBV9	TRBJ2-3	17	CASSPRGLAASTDTQYF
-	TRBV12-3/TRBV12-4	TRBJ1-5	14	CASSLRTKNQPQHF
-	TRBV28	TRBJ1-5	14	CASEERTRDQPQHF
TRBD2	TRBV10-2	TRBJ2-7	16	CASSREGPRGPYEQYF
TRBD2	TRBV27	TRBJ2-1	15	CASSIAGGPGNEQFF
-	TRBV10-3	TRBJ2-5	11	CATGTEETQYF
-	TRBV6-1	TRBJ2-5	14	CASSERGLGETQYF
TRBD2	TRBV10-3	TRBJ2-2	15	CAISGLAGTTGELFF
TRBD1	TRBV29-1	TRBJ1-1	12	CSVWTGGTEAFF
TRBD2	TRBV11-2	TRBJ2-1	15	CASTPSGLAYNEQFF
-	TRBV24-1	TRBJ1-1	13	CATSGYRSTEAFF